A selection of T cell receptor beta chains follows, all from one sample in a study of post-analysis software for immune sequencing data. TCRdb itself ran the PCR reads through MiXCR, one entry per CDR3 protein. The data show hundreds of thousands of distinct CDR3 sequences, about 44% seen once. The specimen sequenced was blood. The receptors originated from a girl under 18 with multiple sclerosis. CDR3s include the opening cysteine and the closing phenylalanine or tryptophan. The order of the fields is J gene, V gene, clone size, D gene, CDR3 DNA, CDR3 protein. D genes are given only for firm matches. Expanded clones get a size class; other rows say once, few or many, or leave the size out.

>TRBJ2-1|TRBV9|-|TRBD2
TGTGCCAGCAGCGTAAGGGCGGGGGGGTCCTACAATGAGCAGTTCTTC
CASSVRAGGSYNEQFF
>TRBJ2-7|TRBV12-3/TRBV12-4|-|-
TGTGCCAGCAGCCTCTCCTACGAGCGGTACTTC
CASSLSYERYF
>TRBJ2-1|TRBV3-1|-|-
TGTGCCAGCAGCCAAGACGGGGAGCTAGCGACCTACAATGAGCAGTTCTTC
CASSQDGELATYNEQFF
>TRBJ2-1|TRBV10-3|few|-
TGTGCCATCAGCGACTTGCCCCTCTACAATGAGCAGTTCTTC
CAISDLPLYNEQFF
>TRBJ2-3|TRBV12-3/TRBV12-4|-|TRBD2
TGTGCCAGCAGTTTAGCGACTAGCGATAGCACAGATACGCAGTATTTT
CASSLATSDSTDTQYF
>TRBJ2-5|TRBV7-2|-|-
TGTGCCAGCGGGAGCCCGGGGGAGACCCAGTACTTC
CASGSPGETQYF
>TRBJ1-5|TRBV20-1|-|-
TGCAGTGCTAGAGTTAAGACCAATCAGCCCCAGCATTTT
CSARVKTNQPQHF
>TRBJ2-5|TRBV6-6|-|-
TGTGCCAGCAGAAGGGACGAACAAGAGACCCAGTACTTC
CASRRDEQETQYF
>TRBJ1-5|TRBV5-5|-|TRBD1
TGTGCCAGCAGCTTGGAACCAGGGGGTAACAATCAGCCCCAGCATTTT
CASSLEPGGNNQPQHF
>TRBJ2-7|TRBV29-1|few|TRBD2
TGCAGCGTCCTAACTAGCGGGGGGAGCACCTACGAGCAGTACTTC
CSVLTSGGSTYEQYF
>TRBJ2-1|TRBV10-3|few|-
TGTGCCATCAGTGAGTCACCGGGCGATGAGCAGTTCTTC
CAISESPGDEQFF
>TRBJ2-7|TRBV4-1|few|-
TGCGCCAGCAGCCTTGATCAGCGGGCCCCCTACGAGCAGTACTTC
CASSLDQRAPYEQYF
>TRBJ1-1|TRBV29-1|-|TRBD1
TGCAGCGGTTTGGGACAGCTTAACACTGAAGCTTTCTTT
CSGLGQLNTEAFF
>TRBJ2-1|TRBV12-3/TRBV12-4|-|TRBD2
TGTGCCAGCAGCTCCGGGGAGGGGAGGAGCTCCTACAATGAGCAGTTCTTC
CASSSGEGRSSYNEQFF
>TRBJ2-1|TRBV7-9|-|-
TGTGCCAGCAGCTTAGTCCAGCCACAGCAGTTCTTC
CASSLVQPQQFF
>TRBJ2-5|TRBV10-3|few|TRBD2
TGTGCCATCAGTGCCCGCCCCCCCCTAGCGGGGGCGCGAGAGGAGACCCAGTACTTC
CAISARPPLAGAREETQYF
>TRBJ2-1|TRBV29-1|-|-
TGCAGCGTCCTAGGGGCTAGCTATGTGGATGAGCAGTTCTTC
CSVLGASYVDEQFF
>TRBJ2-1|TRBV6-6|-|TRBD1
TGTGCCAGCAGCCGCGGACAGGTATCCTACAATGAGCAGTTCTTC
CASSRGQVSYNEQFF
>TRBJ2-3|TRBV7-2|-|TRBD2
TGTGCCAGCAGCTTGACTAGCGGGGGCCCGTCCACGCAGTATTTT
CASSLTSGGPSTQYF
>TRBJ2-5|TRBV20-1|few|-
TGCAGTGCTGACGGGGACAGCGGGGAGACCCAGTACTTC
CSADGDSGETQYF
>TRBJ1-1|TRBV5-1|-|TRBD1
TGTTGGGGACAGGGATTTCCCCTCCCTCAAGCTTTCTTT
CWGQGFPLPQAFF
>TRBJ1-2|TRBV12-3/TRBV12-4|-|-
TGTGCCAGCAGTCGGGGGGCGGGCTATGGCTACACCTTC
CASSRGAGYGYTF
>TRBJ2-1|TRBV20-1|-|TRBD2
TGCAGTGCTAGACGTCCAGCGGGGAACAATGAGCAGTTCTTC
CSARRPAGNNEQFF
>TRBJ1-1|TRBV2|-|-
TGTGCCAGCCTTCAACACCCAGGCACTGAAGCTTTCTTT
CASLQHPGTEAFF
>TRBJ2-7|TRBV5-1|-|-
TGCGCCAGCCGGGATCCCTCTACCTACGAGCAGTACTTC
CASRDPSTYEQYF
>TRBJ2-1|TRBV7-8|few|-
TGTGCCAGCAGCTTAGACTACGGGAGCTCCTACAATGAGCAGTTCTTC
CASSLDYGSSYNEQFF
>TRBJ1-4|TRBV6-5|-|-
TGTGCCAGCAGTTACCGGGGGATCAATGAAAAACTGTTTTTT
CASSYRGINEKLFF
>TRBJ2-1|TRBV12-3/TRBV12-4|-|-
TGTGCCAGCAGTGACTGGTCCCTCAATGAGCAGTTCTTC
CASSDWSLNEQFF
>TRBJ2-3|TRBV5-1|-|TRBD2
TGCGCCAGCAGCTTGGATCCTAGCGGGGTCACAGATACGCAGTATTTT
CASSLDPSGVTDTQYF